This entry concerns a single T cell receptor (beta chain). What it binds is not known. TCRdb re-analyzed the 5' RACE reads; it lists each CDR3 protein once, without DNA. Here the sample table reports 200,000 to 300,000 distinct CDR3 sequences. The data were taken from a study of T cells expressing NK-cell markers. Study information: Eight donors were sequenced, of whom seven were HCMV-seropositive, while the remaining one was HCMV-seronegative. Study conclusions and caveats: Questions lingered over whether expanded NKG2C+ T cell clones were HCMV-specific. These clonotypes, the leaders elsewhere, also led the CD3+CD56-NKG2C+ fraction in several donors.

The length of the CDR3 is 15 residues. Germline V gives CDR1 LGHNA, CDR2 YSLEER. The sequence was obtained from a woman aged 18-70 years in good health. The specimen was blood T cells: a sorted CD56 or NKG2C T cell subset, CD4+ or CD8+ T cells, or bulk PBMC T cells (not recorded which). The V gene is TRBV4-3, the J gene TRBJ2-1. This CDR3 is CASSQGGLDYNEQFF.